This TCR beta chain stems from a study of cytomegalovirus exposure and HLA in healthy donors. Study in general: Within the Caucasian-associated ancestry cluster were roughly 79% of the 398 genotyped donors.

Regarding donors, all were healthy bone marrow donors. Likely unrecorded immune exposures existed in these nominally healthy donors. In the PCR, 60 Vbeta and 13 Jbeta primers were used. Sequenced by immunoSEQ multiplex PCR; TCRdb stores in-frame clones only, minus some. The table includes 63,000 or so clones, approximately 81% detected once. Trimming at V came to 3 bases and at J to 1 base, leaving 6 bases not matched to a gene. Germline V gene sequence: CDR1 SGDLS, CDR2 YYNGEE. CDR3 length: 15 residues. Regarding the study as a whole: Analyses of presence/absence relied on an assumption of roughly uniform sequencing depth across donors.

Regarding this clone: The antigen is unknown.

The chain links TRBV9 to TRBJ1-1; 7 nucleotides match TRBD1. The receptor's source is a woman aged 30 to 39 in good health and CMV-seropositive. Input material: PBMCs. CDR3: CASSGGGAGNTEAFF. CDR3 sequence (DNA): TGTGCCAGCAGCGGAGGGGGCGCGGGGAACACTGAAGCTTTCTTT.